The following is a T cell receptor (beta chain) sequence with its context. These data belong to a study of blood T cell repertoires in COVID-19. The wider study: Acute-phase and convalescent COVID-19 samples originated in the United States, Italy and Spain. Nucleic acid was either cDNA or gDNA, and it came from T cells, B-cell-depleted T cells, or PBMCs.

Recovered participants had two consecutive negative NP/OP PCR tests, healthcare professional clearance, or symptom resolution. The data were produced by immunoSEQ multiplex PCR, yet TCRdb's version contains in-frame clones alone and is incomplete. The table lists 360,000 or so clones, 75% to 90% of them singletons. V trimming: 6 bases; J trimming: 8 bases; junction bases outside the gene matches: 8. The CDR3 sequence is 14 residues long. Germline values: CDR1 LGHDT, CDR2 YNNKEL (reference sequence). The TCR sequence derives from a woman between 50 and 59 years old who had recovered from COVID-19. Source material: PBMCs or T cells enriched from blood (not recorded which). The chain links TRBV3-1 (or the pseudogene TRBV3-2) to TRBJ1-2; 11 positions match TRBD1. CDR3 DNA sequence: TGTGCCAGCAGTAACCCGGGACAGGGGGAAGGCTACACCTTC. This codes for CASSNPGQGEGYTF.